The 27 T cell receptor beta chains below come from one sample, sequenced in a study of cytomegalovirus exposure and HLA in healthy donors. Amplification used 60 Vbeta primers and 13 Jbeta primers. Here immunoSEQ multiplex PCR was the method, and the copy in TCRdb shows in-frame clones only, minus some. Counted here are some 130,000 clones, around three quarters occurring once; the ten biggest clones make up about 2%. Sequenced material: PBMCs. Receptors were obtained from a man between 18 and 35 years old in good health and CMV-seronegative.

The rearrangement uses TRBV6-1 and TRBJ1-4; D gene unclear. Germline V gene lookup returns CDR1 MNHNS and CDR2 SASEGT. The CDR3 covers 14 residues. The V end was cut by 5 bases, the J end by 5 bases, with 12 bases between. CDR3 amino acids: CASSPGGPNEKLFF. CDR3 in DNA: TGTGCCAGCAGTCCTGGAGGGCCAAATGAAAAACTGTTTTTT.

Worth noting for this clone: A junction boundary mismatches the germline segment, possibly from a read error. V gene TRBV7-3 combines with J gene TRBJ2-5; D uncertain. CDR1 and CDR2 from the germline V gene are SGHTA and FQGTGA. This CDR3 is built from 12 residues. CDR3 residues: CASSLPGYPLNF. The CDR3 nucleotides are TGTGCCAGCAGCCTTCCGGGTTACCCATTGAACTTC.

The chain combines TRBV7-3 with TRBJ2-3; D is unresolved. Between the trimmed V and J ends, which lost 2 bases and 4 bases, there was a span of 13 bases. There are 15 residues in the CDR3. Per the germline V gene, CDR1 is SGHTA and CDR2 is FQGTGA. The CDR3 protein is CASSLSHLPSDTQYF. The CDR3 DNA reads TGTGCCAGCAGCTTATCGCACCTACCTTCAGATACGCAGTATTTT.

This clone was detected a few times. This chain's CDR3 is CASSARPRVDYGYTF. CDR3 sequence (DNA): TGTGCCAGCAGCGCCCGACCACGGGTTGACTATGGCTACACCTTC. The chain is built from TRBV9 and TRBJ1-2; D gene ambiguous. Trimming cost V 3 bases and J 3 bases, with 15 bases left between them. There are 15 residues in the CDR3. Germline V gene data show CDR1 as SGDLS and CDR2 as YYNGEE.

The V and J genes are TRBV11-2 and TRBJ1-5; D not certain. The ends were cut back, 6 bases at V and 5 bases at J, with 11 bases in the middle. CDR3 length equals 13 residues. Germline lookup yields CDR1 SGHAT and CDR2 FQNNGV. The CDR3 DNA reads as TGTGCCAGCAGTTCACAGCGGCATCAGCCCCAGCATTTT. Translating it yields CASSSQRHQPQHF.

This clone appeared a few times. The CDR3 here is CASSFTGTEAFF. In nucleotides, the CDR3 is TGTGCCAGCAGTTTCACAGGTACTGAAGCTTTCTTT. V usage is TRBV2 and J usage is TRBJ1-1, with a possible D match to TRBD1 (5 bases). This CDR3 region has 12 residues. V gave up 5 bases and J gave up 5 bases, with 9 bases separating them. The germline gives CDR1 SNHLY, CDR2 FYNNEI.

The genes are TRBV4-2 and TRBJ2-5, with 10 positions matching TRBD2. The J segment lost 11 bases and the V segment lost 6 bases, leaving 6 bases of the junction unmatched. Looked up from germline, CDR1 is LGHNA and CDR2 is YNFKEQ. CDR3 length: 12 residues. CDR3 DNA sequence: TGTGCCAGCAGGGGACTAGCGCGGGAGCAGTACTTC. It codes for CASRGLAREQYF.

This sequence joins TRBV7-9 and TRBJ2-3; a weak D match, TRBD2 (6 bases). Germline assignment: CDR1 SEHNR and CDR2 FQNEAQ (reference sequence). Trimming took off 1 base at V and 4 bases at J, with 12 bases between the two ends. CDR3 length equals 15 residues. CDR3 DNA: TGTGCCAGCAGCTTAGTCGGGGGTCCATCAGATACGCAGTATTTT. Translation: CASSLVGGPSDTQYF.

This clone came up a few times. The V and J genes are TRBV28 and TRBJ1-5; tentative D call: TRBD1 (6 bases). Trimming removed 3 bases at V and 6 bases at J, with 9 bases between. The germline V gene encodes CDR1 MDHEN and CDR2 SYDVKM. The CDR3 contains 13 residues. The CDR3 loop is CASSFQGPQPQHF. CDR3 sequence (DNA): TGTGCCAGCAGTTTTCAGGGGCCTCAGCCCCAGCATTTT.

The chain carries TRBV28 and TRBJ2-2; D is possibly TRBD2 (6 bases). The CDR3 covers 14 residues. The V gene lost 8 bases and the J gene lost 6 bases, with 16 bases spanning the gap. Germline assignment: CDR1 MDHEN and CDR2 SYDVKM. The DNA of the CDR3 is TGTGCCAGCCTAGAGGCGGGGAGAGCCGGGGAGCTGTTTTTT. This translates into CASLEAGRAGELFF. The whole variable domain, filled in from reference TRBV28 and TRBJ2-2, reads DVKVTQSSRYLVKRTGEKVFLECVQDMDHENMFWYRQDPGLGLRLIYFSYDVKMKEKGDIPEGYSVSREKKERFSLILESASTNQTSMYLCASLEAGRAGELFFGEGSRLTVL.

The chain couples TRBV18 to TRBJ2-7; 9 bases align to TRBD1. The CDR3 sequence is 14 residues long. The trim removed 6 bases at V and 1 base at J, leaving 4 bases unmatched. Germline V gene lookup returns CDR1 KGHSH and CDR2 LQKENI. CDR3 in DNA: TGTGCCAGCTCGCCCGGGACAGGGTCCTACGAGCAGTACGTC. Its protein product is CASSPGTGSYEQYV.

Remarks on this clone: The germline gene is not matched at one end of the junction; a read error may be the cause. The chain employs TRBV7-7 and TRBJ2-7; 10 nucleotides line up with TRBD2. CDR3 length equals 17 residues. Germline-derived CDR1 and CDR2 are SSHAT and FNYEAQ (reference sequence). The DNA for the CDR3 is TGTGCTAGCAGCTCGATGGAGGGACTAGCGCGTGACTACGAGCAGTACTTC. It is translated as CASSSMEGLARDYEQYF. The whole variable domain, filled in from reference TRBV7-7 and TRBJ2-7, reads GAGVSQSPRYKVTKRGQDVTLRCDPISSHATLYWYQQALGQGPEFLTYFNYEAQPDKSGLPSDRFSAERPEGSISTLTIQRTEQRDSAMYRCASSSMEGLARDYEQYFGPGTRLTVT.

This clone was detected once. At one of its ends the junction is not consistent with the germline gene, which may arise from a read error. The chain carries TRBV10-3 and TRBJ2-2, with D possibly TRBD2 on 6 matching bases. The CDR3 runs to 17 residues. Germline V gives CDR1 ENHRY, CDR2 SYGVKD. The CDR3 loop is CAIRELAGRFDTGELFF. The CDR3 DNA follows: TGTGCCATCAGGGAGTTGGCGGGGAGATTTGACACCGGGGAGCTGTTTTTT.

This chain links TRBV18 with TRBJ1-2; 12 bases align to TRBD1. The CDR3 runs 15 residues. CDR1 KGHSH and CDR2 LQKENI come from the germline V gene. The V segment lost 2 bases and the J segment 5 bases; nucleotides outside the gene matches: 3. Here the CDR3 DNA reads TGTGCCAGCTCACCAGGGGGACAGGGGGCGTATGGCTACACCTTC. Translating it yields CASSPGGQGAYGYTF.

The J gene is TRBJ2-4, the V gene TRBV28, with 8 bases identical to TRBD1. Germline trimming cut 6 bases from V and 3 bases from J; bases unmatched to any gene: 7. Per germline, CDR1 MDHEN and CDR2 SYDVKM. There are 15 residues in the CDR3. As DNA, the CDR3 is TGTGCCAGCAGATCAGGGGGCGCCGACAAAAACATTCAGTACTTC. Translating gives CASRSGGADKNIQYF.

This sequence joins TRBV11-2 and TRBJ1-5, with D possibly being TRBD1 (5 bases). This CDR3 comprises 15 residues. Germline lookup yields CDR1 SGHAT and CDR2 FQNNGV. V was cut by 5 bases and J by 1 base, with 12 bases left in between. The CDR3 DNA reads TGTGCCAGCAGCAAGGACGGGGGGAGCAATCAGCCCCAGCATTTT. Its translation is CASSKDGGSNQPQHF.

The J gene is TRBJ2-5, the V gene TRBV28; perhaps TRBD2 as D (6 bases). Trimming pared 7 bases from V and 1 base from J, leaving 19 bases between. CDR1 and CDR2 (germline): MDHEN, SYDVKM. The CDR3 spans 16 residues. CDR3 nucleotide sequence: TGTGCCAGCAACTATAACGTCGGGAGCTTCCAAGAGACCCAGTACTTC. Translation: CASNYNVGSFQETQYF.

This clone has only one observation. CDR3 DNA: TGTGCCAGCAGCTTGGATAGCGGGAGGGAAGAGACCCAGTACTTC. Translating gives CASSLDSGREETQYF. This chain uses TRBV5-5 with TRBJ2-5, with 11 bases aligning to TRBD2. With 0 bases clipped from V and 3 bases from J, the junction kept 1 base outside the gene matches. The germline V gene encodes CDR1 SGHKS and CDR2 YYEKEE (reference sequence). The CDR3 contains 15 residues. Full variable domain (outside the CDR3, taken from reference TRBV5-5 and TRBJ2-5): DAGVTQSPTHLIKTRGQQVTLRCSPISGHKSVSWYQQVLGQGPQFIFQYYEKEERGRGNFPDRFSARQFPNYSSELNVNALLLGDSALYLCASSLDSGREETQYFGPGTRLLVL.

The chain couples TRBV7-2 to TRBJ2-3; D is possibly TRBD2 (5 bases). V was shortened by 7 bases and J by 3 bases, with 20 bases between the two germline ends. Germline lookup yields CDR1 SGHTA and CDR2 FQGNSA. The CDR3 runs to 16 residues. This CDR3 reads CASNQLGVGVTDTQYF. The CDR3 bases are TGTGCCAGCAACCAACTAGGAGTAGGAGTGACAGATACGCAGTATTTT.

The chain employs TRBV5-1 and TRBJ2-5; TRBD1 agrees at 7 bases. The germline gives CDR1 SGHRS, CDR2 YFSETQ. V was clipped by 3 bases and J by 2 bases; unmatched bases: 1. The CDR3 loop spans 13 amino acids. The CDR3 here is CASSSTGQETQYF. In DNA form, the CDR3 reads TGCGCCAGCAGCTCGACAGGGCAAGAGACCCAGTACTTC.

The chain employs TRBV6-5 and TRBJ1-6; 9 nucleotides agree with TRBD1. Germline CDR1 and CDR2: MNHEY and SVGAGI. The CDR3 loop spans 15 amino acids. Trimming cost V 4 bases and J 7 bases; bases outside gene matches: 5. The CDR3 loop reads CASSSTGTGNSPLHF. The DNA of the CDR3 is TGTGCCAGCAGTTCAACCGGGACAGGGAATTCACCCCTCCACTTT.

In this sample, this clone turned up a few times. The chain links TRBV5-6 to TRBJ2-1, with 8 bases matching TRBD2. V gave up 2 bases and J gave up 4 bases; unmatched junction bases: 5. This CDR3 contains 15 residues. Germline V gives CDR1 SGHDT, CDR2 YYEEEE. The CDR3 region is CASSLAGVRYNEQFF. CDR3 nucleotides: TGTGCCAGCAGCTTAGCGGGAGTAAGGTACAATGAGCAGTTCTTC.

There are many counts of this clone. The gene calls are TRBV27 and TRBJ2-1; 9 bases match TRBD2. CDR1 is MNHEY, CDR2 SMNVEV, per germline (reference sequence). The CDR3 spans 15 residues. Trimming removed 5 bases from V and 9 bases from J; junction bases left unmatched: 11. This CDR3 is CASSMGLAGTGEQFF. In nucleotides, the CDR3 is TGTGCCAGCAGTATGGGACTAGCCGGGACGGGTGAGCAGTTCTTC.

This chain's CDR3 is CASSNSHNEQFF. The CDR3 DNA follows: TGTGCCAGCAGTAACAGCCACAATGAGCAGTTCTTC. The rearrangement joins TRBV6-5 to TRBJ2-1; D is undetermined. The CDR3 contains 12 residues. V gave up 5 bases and J gave up 5 bases, with 7 bases separating them. The germline V gene has CDR1 MNHEY and CDR2 SVGAGI.

Note on this clone: An end of the junction does not agree with germline; a read error may underlie this. The chain is built from TRBV9 and TRBJ2-5; no clear D gene. This CDR3 is 14 amino acids long. Germline CDR1 reads SGDLS; CDR2 reads YYNGEE. The CDR3 nucleotides read TGTGCCAGCGGCGTACACAGCCTCCCGGAGACCCAGTACTTC. It specifies CASGVHSLPETQYF. The complete variable domain, with remaining parts taken from reference TRBV9 and TRBJ2-5, reads DSGVTQTPKHLITATGQRVTLRCSPRSGDLSVYWYQQSLDQGLQFLIQYYNGEERAKGNILERFSAQQFPDLHSELNLSSLELGDSALYFCASGVHSLPETQYFGPGTRLLVL.

This CDR3 is CASSLASGRRNEQFF. CDR3 sequence (DNA): TGTGCCAGCAGCTTAGCTAGCGGGAGACGGAATGAGCAGTTCTTC. The rearrangement joins TRBV7-9 to TRBJ2-1; 9 positions agree with TRBD2. This CDR3 has 15 residues. From germline, CDR1 is SEHNR and CDR2 FQNEAQ (reference sequence). The trim removed 0 bases at V and 7 bases at J, leaving 4 bases unmatched.

This chain links TRBV28 with TRBJ2-7; D perhaps matches TRBD1 (5 bases). Looked up from germline, CDR1 is MDHEN and CDR2 is SYDVKM. The CDR3 runs to 11 residues. V lost 10 bases, J lost 5 bases, and 12 bases lay in between. The CDR3 is CANGHYNEQYF. The DNA of the CDR3 is TGTGCCAACGGACACTATAACGAGCAGTACTTC.